This note documents a single T cell receptor beta chain sequence. Antigen unknown. The data originate from a study of T cell responses to AZD1222 COVID-19 vaccine. The wider study: Second-dose groups at about 4 or about 12 weeks were pooled. Whole-study findings and limits: Spike-wide coverage was observed for vaccine-associated CD4 TCRs, with dominant responses at 160-218 and 743-854. None of the repertoires were sampled until the peak T cell response had passed.

The protocol was immunoSEQ multiplex PCR, while the TCRdb copy is restricted to in-frame clones and leaves out a portion. Of some 95,000 clones in the sample, roughly nine tenths were seen once. The material was peripheral blood, obtained on day 0 of AZD1222 vaccination. This clonotype was obtained from an adult in good health.

CDR3 coding DNA: TGCGCCAGCAGCCAAGATCTGGGCCTGAACACTGAAGCTTTCTTT. As protein: CASSQDLGLNTEAFF. V is TRBV4-3 and J is TRBJ1-1; D remains unclear. Trimming pared 0 bases from V and 0 bases from J, leaving 8 bases between. This CDR3 has 15 amino acids. Per the germline V gene, CDR1 is LGHNA and CDR2 is YSLEER.